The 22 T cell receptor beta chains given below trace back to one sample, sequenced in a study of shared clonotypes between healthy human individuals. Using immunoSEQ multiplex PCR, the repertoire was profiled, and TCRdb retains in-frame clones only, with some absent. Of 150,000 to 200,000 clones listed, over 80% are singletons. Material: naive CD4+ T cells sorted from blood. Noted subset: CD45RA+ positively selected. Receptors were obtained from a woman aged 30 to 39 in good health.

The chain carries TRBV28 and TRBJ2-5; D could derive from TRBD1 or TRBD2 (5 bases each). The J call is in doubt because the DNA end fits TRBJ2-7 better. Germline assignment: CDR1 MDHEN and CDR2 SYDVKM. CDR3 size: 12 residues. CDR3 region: CASRGWGYEQYF. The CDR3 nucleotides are TGTGCCAGCAGGGGTTGGGGGTACGAGCAGTACTTC.

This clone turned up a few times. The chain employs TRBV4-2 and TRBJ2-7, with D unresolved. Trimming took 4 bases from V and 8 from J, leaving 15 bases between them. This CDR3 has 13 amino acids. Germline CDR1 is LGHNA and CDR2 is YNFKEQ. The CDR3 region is CASSREEGIKQYF. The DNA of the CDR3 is TGTGCCAGCAGCCGAGAAGAAGGGATCAAGCAGTACTTC.

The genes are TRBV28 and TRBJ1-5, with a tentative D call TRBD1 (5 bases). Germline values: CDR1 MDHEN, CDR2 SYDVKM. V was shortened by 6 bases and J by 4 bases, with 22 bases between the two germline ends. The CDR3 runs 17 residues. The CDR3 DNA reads TGTGCCAGCAGGCCCCCCCTCCACGGGGGAGGTAATCAGCCCCAGCATTTT. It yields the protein CASRPPLHGGGNQPQHF. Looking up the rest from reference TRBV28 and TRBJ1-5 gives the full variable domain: DVKVTQSSRYLVKRTGEKVFLECVQDMDHENMFWYRQDPGLGLRLIYFSYDVKMKEKGDIPEGYSVSREKKERFSLILESASTNQTSMYLCASRPPLHGGGNQPQHFGDGTRLSIL.

CDR3 in amino acids: CASSPSGGIAGANVLTF. CDR3 sequence (DNA): TGTGCCAGCTCACCATCAGGGGGTATAGCTGGGGCCAACGTCCTGACTTTC. The V gene is TRBV18, the J gene TRBJ2-6; 7 positions match TRBD1. CDR1 is KGHSH and CDR2 is LQKENI in the germline V gene. This CDR3 has 17 amino acids. The V and J ends lost 2 bases and 2 bases, in that order; junction bases with no gene match: 6.

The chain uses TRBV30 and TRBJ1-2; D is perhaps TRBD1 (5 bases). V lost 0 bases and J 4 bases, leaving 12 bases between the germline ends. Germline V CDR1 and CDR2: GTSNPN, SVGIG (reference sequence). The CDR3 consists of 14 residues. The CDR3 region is CAWSVRPGLYGYTF. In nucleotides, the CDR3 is TGTGCCTGGAGTGTACGTCCAGGGCTCTATGGCTACACCTTC. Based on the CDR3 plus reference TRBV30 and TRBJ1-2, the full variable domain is SQTIHQWPATLVQPVGSPLSLECTVEGTSNPNLYWYRQAAGRGLQLLFYSVGIGQISSEVPQNLSASRPQDRQFILSSKKLLLSDSGFYLCAWSVRPGLYGYTFGSGTRLTVV.

The CDR3 bases are TGTGCCAGCAGGTACGGGAGTAGGGATACGCAGTATTTT. Its protein product is CASRYGSRDTQYF. This sequence joins TRBV7-9 and TRBJ2-3; perhaps TRBD2 as D (6 bases). Germline V gene data show CDR1 as SEHNR and CDR2 as FQNEAQ (reference sequence). V lost 6 bases to trimming and J lost 6 bases, with 13 bases between them. The CDR3 is 13 amino acids.

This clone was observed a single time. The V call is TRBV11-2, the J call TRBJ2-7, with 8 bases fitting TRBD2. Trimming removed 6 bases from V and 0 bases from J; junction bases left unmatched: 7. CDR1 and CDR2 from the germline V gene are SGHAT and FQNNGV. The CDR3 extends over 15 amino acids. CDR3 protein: CASSYTSGSSYEQYF. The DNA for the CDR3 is TGTGCCAGCAGTTATACTAGCGGAAGCTCCTACGAGCAGTACTTC.

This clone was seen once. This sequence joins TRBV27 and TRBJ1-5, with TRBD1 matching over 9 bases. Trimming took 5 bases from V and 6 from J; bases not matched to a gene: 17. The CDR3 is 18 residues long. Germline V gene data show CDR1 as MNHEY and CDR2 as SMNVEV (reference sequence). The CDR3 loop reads CASSPPGPGTGIPQPQHF. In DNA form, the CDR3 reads TGTGCCAGCAGTCCCCCAGGCCCCGGGACAGGGATACCTCAGCCCCAGCATTTT.

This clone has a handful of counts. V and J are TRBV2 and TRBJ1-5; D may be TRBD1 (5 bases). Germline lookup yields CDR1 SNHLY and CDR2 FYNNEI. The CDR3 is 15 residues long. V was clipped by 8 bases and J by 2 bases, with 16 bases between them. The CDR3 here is CASGLGGAGNQPQHF. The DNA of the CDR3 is TGTGCCAGCGGCCTCGGGGGAGCGGGCAATCAGCCCCAGCATTTT.

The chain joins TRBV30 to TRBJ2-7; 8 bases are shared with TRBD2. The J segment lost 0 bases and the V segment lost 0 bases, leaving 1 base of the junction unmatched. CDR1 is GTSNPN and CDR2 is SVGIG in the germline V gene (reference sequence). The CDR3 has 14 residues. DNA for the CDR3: TGTGCCTGGAGTGTTACTAGCGGCTCCTACGAGCAGTACTTC. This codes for CAWSVTSGSYEQYF.

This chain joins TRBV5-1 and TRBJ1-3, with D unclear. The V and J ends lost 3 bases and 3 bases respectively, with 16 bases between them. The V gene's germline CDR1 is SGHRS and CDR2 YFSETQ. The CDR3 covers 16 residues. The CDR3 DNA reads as TGCGCCAGCAGCTCGGCGGCGGACCTTGATGGAAACACCATATATTTT. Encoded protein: CASSSAADLDGNTIYF.

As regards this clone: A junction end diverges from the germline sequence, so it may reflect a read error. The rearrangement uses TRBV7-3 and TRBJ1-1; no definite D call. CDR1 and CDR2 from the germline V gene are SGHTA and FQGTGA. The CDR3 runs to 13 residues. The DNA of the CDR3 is TGCGGCGCAGTAACTTCTATGAACACTGAAGCTTTCTTT. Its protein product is CGAVTSMNTEAFF.

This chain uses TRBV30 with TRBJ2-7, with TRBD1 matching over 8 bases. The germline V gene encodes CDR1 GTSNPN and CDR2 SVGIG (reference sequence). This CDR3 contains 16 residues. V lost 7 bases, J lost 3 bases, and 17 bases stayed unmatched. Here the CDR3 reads CASTGAPGKSGYEQYF. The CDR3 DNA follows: TGTGCCTCGACAGGGGCCCCGGGTAAGAGCGGCTACGAGCAGTACTTC.

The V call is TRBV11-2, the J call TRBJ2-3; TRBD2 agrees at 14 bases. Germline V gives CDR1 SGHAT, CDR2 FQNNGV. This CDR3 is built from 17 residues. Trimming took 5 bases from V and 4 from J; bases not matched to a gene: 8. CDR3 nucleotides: TGTGCCAGCAGCCCTCGGACTAGCGGGAGGATGTCAGATACGCAGTATTTT. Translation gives CASSPRTSGRMSDTQYF.

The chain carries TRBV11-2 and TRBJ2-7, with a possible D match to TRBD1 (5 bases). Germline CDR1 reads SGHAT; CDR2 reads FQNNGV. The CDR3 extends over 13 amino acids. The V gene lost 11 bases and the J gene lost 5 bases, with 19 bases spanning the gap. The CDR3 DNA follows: TGTGCCGCCAGGGTGAGCGCCGGCGACGAGCAGTACTTC. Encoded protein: CAARVSAGDEQYF.

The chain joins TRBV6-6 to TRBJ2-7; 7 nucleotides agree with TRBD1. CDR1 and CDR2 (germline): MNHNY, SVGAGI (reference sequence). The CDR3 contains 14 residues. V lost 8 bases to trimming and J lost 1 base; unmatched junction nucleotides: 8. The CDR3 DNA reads TGTGCCAGCGCCCCGACAGGGTTTTCCTACGAGCAGTACTTC. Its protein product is CASAPTGFSYEQYF.

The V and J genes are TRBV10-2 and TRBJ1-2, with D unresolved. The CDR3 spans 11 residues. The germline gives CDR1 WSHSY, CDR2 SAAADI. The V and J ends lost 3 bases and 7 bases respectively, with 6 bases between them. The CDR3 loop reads CASSDSRGYTF. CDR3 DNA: TGCGCCAGCAGTGATTCCCGTGGCTACACCTTC.

CDR3 sequence (DNA): TGCGCCAGCAGCTTGCCGCAAAATTACGAGCAGTACTTC. It codes for CASSLPQNYEQYF. The J gene is TRBJ2-5, the V gene TRBV5-1, with unresolved D. The assigned J gene may be wrong: the sequence end matches TRBJ2-7 better. The CDR3 consists of 13 residues. From germline, CDR1 is SGHRS and CDR2 YFSETQ.

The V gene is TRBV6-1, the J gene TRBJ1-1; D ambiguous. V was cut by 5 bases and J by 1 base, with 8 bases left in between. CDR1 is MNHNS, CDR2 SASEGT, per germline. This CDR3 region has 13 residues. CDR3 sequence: CASSPGRNTEAFF. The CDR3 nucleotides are TGTGCCAGCAGTCCTGGCCGGAACACTGAAGCTTTCTTT.

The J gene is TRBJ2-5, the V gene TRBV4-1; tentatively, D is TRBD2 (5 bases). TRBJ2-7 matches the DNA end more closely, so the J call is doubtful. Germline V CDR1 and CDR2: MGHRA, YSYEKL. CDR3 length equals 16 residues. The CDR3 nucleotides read TGCGCCAGCAGCCAAGAGGCGGCTAGCCGAGCCTACGAGCAGTACTTC. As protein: CASSQEAASRAYEQYF.

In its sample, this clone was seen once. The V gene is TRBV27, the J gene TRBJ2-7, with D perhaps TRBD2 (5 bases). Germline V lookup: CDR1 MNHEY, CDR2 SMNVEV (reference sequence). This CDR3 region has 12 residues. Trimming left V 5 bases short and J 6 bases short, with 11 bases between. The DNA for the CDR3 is TGTGCCAGCAGTGGGGAGCTGCGCGAGCAGTACTTC. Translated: CASSGELREQYF.

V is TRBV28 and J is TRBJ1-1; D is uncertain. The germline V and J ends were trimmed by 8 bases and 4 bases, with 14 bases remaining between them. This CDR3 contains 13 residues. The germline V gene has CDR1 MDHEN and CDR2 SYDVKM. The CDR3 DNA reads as TGTGCCAGCGAGGCCTCCTTTTTCACTGAAGCTTTCTTT. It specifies CASEASFFTEAFF.